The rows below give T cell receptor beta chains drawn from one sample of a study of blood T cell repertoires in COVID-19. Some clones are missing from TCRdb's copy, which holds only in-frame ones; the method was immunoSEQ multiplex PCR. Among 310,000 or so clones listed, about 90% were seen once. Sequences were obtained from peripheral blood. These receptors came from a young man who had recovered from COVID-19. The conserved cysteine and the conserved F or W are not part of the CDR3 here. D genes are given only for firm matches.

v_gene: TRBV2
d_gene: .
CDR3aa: ASSPTENTEAF

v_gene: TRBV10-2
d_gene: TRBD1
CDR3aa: ASSETGGFNQPQH

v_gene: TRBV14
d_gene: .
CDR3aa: ASSFVDIPYEQY

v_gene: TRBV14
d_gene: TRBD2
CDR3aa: ASSFGWASGGENLAKNIQY

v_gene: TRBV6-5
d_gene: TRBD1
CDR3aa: ASSGTAGYRTEAF

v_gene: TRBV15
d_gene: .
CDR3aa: ATSGEGGYQPQH

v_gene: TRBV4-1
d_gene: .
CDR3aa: ASSPLWAGNQPQH

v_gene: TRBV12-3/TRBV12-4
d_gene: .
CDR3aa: ASKPQLNSPLH

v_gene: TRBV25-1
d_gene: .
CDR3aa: ASSLWSSNEKLF

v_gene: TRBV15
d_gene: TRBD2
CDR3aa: ATSRGTSGTYEQY

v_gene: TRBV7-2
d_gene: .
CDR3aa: ASSPLWGGTQY

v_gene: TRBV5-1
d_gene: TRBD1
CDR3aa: ASKGTGGDSPLH

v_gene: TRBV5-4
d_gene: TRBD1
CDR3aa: ASSSGQGNTDTQY

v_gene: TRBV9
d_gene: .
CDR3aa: ASSVGPGDQPQH

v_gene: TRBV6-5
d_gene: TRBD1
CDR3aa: ASSGQGAVGTEAF

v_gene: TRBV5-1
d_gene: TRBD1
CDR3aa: ASSFPGTGTEAF

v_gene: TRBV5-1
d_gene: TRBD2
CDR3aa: ASSLKTSGGFKGETQY

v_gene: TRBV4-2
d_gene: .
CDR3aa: ASSQERTGRIYGYT

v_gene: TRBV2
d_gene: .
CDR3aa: ASSGTTLGRSGEKLF

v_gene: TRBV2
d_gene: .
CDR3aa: ASRGEEGGYT

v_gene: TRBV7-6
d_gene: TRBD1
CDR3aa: ASSRQGATTDTQY

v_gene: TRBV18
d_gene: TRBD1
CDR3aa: ASSPRTGAGNTIY

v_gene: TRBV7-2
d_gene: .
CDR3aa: ASSLELAGANEQF

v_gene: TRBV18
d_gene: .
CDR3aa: ASLSERTETYGYT

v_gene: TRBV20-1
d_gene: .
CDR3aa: SASRGTRADTQY

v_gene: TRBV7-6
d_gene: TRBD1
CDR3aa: ASSLGDSPYGYT

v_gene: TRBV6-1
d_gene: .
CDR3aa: ASSEGQGYGYT

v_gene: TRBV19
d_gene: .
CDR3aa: ASSIWTAGSNQPQH

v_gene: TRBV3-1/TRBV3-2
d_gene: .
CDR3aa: ASSHQGGVGEKLF

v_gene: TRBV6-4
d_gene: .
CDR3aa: ASSDGPGAGELF

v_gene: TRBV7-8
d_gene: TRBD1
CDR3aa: ASSSSGTGSSEQF

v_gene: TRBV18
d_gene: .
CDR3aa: ASSPGQEGEKLF

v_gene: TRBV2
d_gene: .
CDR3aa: ASSKTQGISGNTIY

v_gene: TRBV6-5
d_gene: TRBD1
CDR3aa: ASSSQGASSTGELF

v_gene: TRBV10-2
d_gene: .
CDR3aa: ASSDSEGGSPLH

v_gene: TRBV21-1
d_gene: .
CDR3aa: ASSSGVAYNEQF

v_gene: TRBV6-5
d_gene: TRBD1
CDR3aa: ASRRGQGDQPQH

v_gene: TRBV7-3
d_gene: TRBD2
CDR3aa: ASGAGGFNEQF

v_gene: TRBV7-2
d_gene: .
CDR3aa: ASSLGDSHSYNEQF

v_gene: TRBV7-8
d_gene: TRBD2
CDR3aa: ASSLGSGTSGTNEQY

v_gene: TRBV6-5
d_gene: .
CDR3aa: ASRSLNQPQH

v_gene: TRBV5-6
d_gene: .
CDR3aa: ASSLVPRGDTIY

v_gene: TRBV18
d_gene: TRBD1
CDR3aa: ASSSTGGQETQY

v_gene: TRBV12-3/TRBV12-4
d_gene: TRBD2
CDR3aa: ASAGETGELF

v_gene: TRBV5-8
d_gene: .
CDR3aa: ASSLAAGTTEAF

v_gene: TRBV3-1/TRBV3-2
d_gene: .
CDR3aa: ASSPSKPVSNQPQH

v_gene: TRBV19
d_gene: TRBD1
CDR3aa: ASSTGTGINYEQY

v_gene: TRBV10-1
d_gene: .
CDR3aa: ASSSREPPYEQY

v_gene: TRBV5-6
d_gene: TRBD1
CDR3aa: ASSLRTGGSIGHSPLH

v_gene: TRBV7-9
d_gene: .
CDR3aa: ASSSSEARPQH

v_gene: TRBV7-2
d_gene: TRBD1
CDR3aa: ASSPHQGAPRETQY

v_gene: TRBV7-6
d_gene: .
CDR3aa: ASSAVPRTFKETQY

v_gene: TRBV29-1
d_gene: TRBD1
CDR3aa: SVAAGTAANQPQH

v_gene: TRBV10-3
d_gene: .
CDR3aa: AISDGGGTYEQY

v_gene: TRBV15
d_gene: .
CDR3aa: ATSGDGGGYT

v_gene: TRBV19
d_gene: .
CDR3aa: ASSIHDYGYT

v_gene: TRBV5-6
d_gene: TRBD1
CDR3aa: ASRRTGAYEQY

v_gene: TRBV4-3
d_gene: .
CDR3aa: ASSQESDLLYEQY

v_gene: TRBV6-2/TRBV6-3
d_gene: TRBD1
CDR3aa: ASSPGTVTEAF

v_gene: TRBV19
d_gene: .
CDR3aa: ASSIGPGPLNTEAF